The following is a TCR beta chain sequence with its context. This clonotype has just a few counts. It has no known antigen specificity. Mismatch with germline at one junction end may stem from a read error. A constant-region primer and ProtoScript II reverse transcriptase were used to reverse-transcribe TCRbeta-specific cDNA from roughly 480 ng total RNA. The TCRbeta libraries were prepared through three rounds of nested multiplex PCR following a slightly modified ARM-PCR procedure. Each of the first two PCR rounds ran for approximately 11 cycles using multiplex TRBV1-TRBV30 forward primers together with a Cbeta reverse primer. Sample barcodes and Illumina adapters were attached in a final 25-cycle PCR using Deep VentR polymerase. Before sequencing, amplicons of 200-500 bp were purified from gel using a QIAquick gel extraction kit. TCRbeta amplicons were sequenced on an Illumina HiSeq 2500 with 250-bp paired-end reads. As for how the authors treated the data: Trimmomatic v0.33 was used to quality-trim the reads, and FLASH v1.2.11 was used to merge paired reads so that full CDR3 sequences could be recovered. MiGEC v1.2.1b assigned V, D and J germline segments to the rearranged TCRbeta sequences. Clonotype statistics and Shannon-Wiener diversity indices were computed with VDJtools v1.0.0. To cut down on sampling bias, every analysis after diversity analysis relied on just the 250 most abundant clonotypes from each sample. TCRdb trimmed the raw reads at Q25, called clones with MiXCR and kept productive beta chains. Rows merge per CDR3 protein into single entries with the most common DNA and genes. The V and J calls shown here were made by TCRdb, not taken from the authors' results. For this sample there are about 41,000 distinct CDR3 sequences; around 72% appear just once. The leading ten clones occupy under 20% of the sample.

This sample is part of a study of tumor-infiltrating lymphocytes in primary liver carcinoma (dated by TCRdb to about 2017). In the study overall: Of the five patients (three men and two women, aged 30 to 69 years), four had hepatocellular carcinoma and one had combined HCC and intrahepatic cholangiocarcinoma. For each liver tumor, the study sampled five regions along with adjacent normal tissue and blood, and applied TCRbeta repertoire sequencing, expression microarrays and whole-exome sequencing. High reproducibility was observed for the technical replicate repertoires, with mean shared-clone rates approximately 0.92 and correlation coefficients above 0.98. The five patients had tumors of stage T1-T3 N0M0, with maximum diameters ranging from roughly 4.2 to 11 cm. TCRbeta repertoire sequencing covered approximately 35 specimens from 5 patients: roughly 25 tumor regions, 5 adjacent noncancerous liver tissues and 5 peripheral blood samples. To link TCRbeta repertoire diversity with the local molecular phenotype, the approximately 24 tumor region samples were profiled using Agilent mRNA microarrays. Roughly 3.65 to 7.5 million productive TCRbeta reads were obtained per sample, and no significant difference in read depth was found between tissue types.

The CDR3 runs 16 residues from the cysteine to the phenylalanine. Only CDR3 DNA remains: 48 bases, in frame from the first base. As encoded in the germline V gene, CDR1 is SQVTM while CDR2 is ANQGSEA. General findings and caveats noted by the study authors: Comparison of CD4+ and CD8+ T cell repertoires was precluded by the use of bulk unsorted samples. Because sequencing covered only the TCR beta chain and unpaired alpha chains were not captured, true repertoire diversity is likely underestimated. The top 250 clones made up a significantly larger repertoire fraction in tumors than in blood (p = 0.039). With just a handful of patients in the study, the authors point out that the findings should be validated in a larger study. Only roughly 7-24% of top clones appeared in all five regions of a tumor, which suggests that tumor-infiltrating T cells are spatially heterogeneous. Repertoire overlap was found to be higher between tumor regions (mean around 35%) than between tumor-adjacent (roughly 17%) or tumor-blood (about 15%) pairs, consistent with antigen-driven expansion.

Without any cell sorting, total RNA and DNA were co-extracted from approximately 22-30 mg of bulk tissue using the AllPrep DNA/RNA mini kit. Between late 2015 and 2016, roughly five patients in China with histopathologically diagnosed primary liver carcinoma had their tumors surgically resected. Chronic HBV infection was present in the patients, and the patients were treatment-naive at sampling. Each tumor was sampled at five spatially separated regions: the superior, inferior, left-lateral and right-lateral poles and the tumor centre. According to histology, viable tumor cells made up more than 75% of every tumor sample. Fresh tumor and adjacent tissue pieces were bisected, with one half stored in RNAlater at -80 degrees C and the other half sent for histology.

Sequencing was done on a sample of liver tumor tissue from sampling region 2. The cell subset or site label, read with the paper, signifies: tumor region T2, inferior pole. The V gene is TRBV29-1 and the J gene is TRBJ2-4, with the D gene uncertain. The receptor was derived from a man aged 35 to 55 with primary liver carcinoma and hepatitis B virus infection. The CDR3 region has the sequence CSVETSGEGAKNIRYF. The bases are TGCAGTGTTGAAACGAGTGGTGAAGGAGCCAAAAACATTCGGTACTTC.